Sequencing of this T cell receptor (beta chain) was carried out in a study of blood T cell repertoires in COVID-19. Trimming took 5 bases from V and 8 from J; bases not matched to a gene: 13. In germline, CDR1 is SGHAT, CDR2 FQNNGV. The CDR3 loop spans 16 amino acids. As handled by the study authors: From reference gene primer amplification, estimates of nucleated cell counts were derived. Only in-frame clones appear in the TCRdb table, and some are missing; sequencing was by immunoSEQ multiplex PCR. V, J and clone size are taken as reported in that table, and D and trimming were inferred from the DNA itself. The table lists around 140,000 clones, over 65% of them singletons.

The source of this sequence is a middle-aged man with acute or convalescent COVID-19. This chain uses TRBV11-2 with TRBJ2-5; 11 positions match TRBD2. Sequencing was done on a sample of peripheral blood. The CDR3 loop reads CASSPNLGSGGVTQYF. In DNA form, the CDR3 reads TGTGCCAGCAGCCCAAACCTGGGTAGCGGGGGGGTAACCCAGTACTTC.